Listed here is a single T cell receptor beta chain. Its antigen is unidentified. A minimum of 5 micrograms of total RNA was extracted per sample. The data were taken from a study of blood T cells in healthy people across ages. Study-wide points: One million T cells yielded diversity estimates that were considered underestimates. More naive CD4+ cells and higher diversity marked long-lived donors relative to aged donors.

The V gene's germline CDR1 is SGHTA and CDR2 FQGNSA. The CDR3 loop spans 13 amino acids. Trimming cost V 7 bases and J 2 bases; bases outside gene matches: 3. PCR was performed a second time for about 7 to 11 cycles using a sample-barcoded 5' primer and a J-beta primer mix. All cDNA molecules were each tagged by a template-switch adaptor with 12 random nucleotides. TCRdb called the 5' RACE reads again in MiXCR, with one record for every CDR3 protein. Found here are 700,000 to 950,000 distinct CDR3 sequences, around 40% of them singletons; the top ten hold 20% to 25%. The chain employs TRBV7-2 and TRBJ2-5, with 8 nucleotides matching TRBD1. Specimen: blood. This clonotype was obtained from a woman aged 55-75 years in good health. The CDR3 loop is CASTQGAQETQYF. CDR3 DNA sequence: TGTGCCAGCACGCAGGGGGCTCAAGAGACCCAGTACTTC.